The source of this T cell receptor beta chain is a study of glioma-infiltrating T cells after dendritic cell vaccination (dated by TCRdb to 2016 to 2017). At the level of the whole study: The cohort comprised about 15 glioblastoma patients from Phase I and II dendritic cell vaccination trials, 9 newly diagnosed and 6 with recurrent disease. Between about 2003 and 2013, patients were given autologous tumor lysate-pulsed dendritic cell vaccination. To make the vaccine, monocyte-derived dendritic cells were cultured for approximately 7 days with IL-4 and GM-CSF and then pulsed overnight with autologous tumor lysate. Each patient got three intradermal injections of the dendritic cell vaccine, spaced at biweekly intervals, in the arm below the axilla. Deep sequencing of TCR beta CDR3 regions was used to quantify tumor-infiltrating lymphocyte content and compare tumor and blood repertoires in dendritic cell-vaccinated glioblastoma patients. Survival after dendritic cell vaccination was correlated with TCR sequencing metrics, including TIL content and tumor-blood repertoire overlap.

A note on this clone: Its antigen target is currently unknown. It has no much larger one-base neighbor in the sample; base qualities were not kept.

V and J are trimmed by 7 bases and 5 bases, and the gene matches miss 1 base of the junction. Its CDR3 holds 11 amino acids, cysteine through phenylalanine. Of all the DNA, just the CDR3 is kept, 33 bases in frame from base 1. CDR1 and CDR2, looked up from the germline V gene, are SQVTM and ANQGSEA. Overall study outcomes, separate from this receptor: After dendritic cell vaccination, a higher estimated pretreatment TIL content predicted longer time to progression and overall survival. The cohort was small and heterogeneous, with few patients having full blood and tumor sets and even fewer initial-recurrent tumor pairs. The response model built on TCR overlap across three groups was characterized as speculative, with prospective validation still needed. No direct relationship between TCR clonality and survival was found, suggesting that a diverse polyclonal response may matter.

Patients were selected on the basis of adequate residual fresh-frozen tumor tissue and more than two years of available survival data. None of the glioblastoma patients carried an isocitrate dehydrogenase mutation, although molecular status otherwise varied. PBMC collection took place before vaccination, two weeks after the third vaccination, and at tumor progression if progression occurred. Genomic DNA was extracted with the Qiagen DNeasy Blood extraction Kit. Using the immunoSEQ assay, TCRB CDR3 regions were amplified from 2 to 2.5 micrograms of genomic DNA, or from all available DNA when less than that was on hand. Multiplex PCR used 60 forward primers for TCR V beta segments and 13 reverse primers for J beta segments. To estimate the number of reads per starting template, synthetic control templates were added to each sample at limiting dilution. Sequencing produced 87 bp reads on the Illumina HiSeq System. The study's own analysis went as follows. To remove PCR and sequencing errors, closely related sequences were merged with a nearest neighbor algorithm. TCR overlap was defined as the percentage of unique tumor TCR beta sequences that were also present in the same patient's peripheral blood. What TCRdb holds here is the immuneACCESS table cut down to in-frame rearrangements. Part of the clones is not present; checked against another copy, under half of the missing clones reflect an unresolved V gene, and the others are unexplained. That table is the source of V, J and clone size, and D and trimming were worked out from the DNA. For this sample there are tens of thousands of clones; 85% to 95% appear just once. Clones ranked in the top ten supply 2.2% of the sample.

The sample consisted of blood, taken before dendritic cell vaccination. The sequence derives from a human donor with glioblastoma. Recombination linked TRBV29-1 to TRBJ1-1; TRBD1 agrees with 10 junctional bases. The CDR3 reads CSAGQGTEAFF. The nucleotides are TGCAGCGCGGGACAGGGGACTGAAGCTTTCTTT.